This T cell receptor (beta chain) was identified during a study of T cells after yellow fever vaccination. Study-level background: Low-cell-number fractions underwent preparation using SMART-Seq v4 Ultra Low Input.

This clonotype appeared many times. Germline CDR1 and CDR2: KGHSY and FQNENV. The CDR3 has 16 residues. Trimming at V came to 4 bases and at J to 2 bases, leaving 5 bases not matched to a gene. Each CDR3 protein gets one entry after TCRdb re-called the 5' RACE reads with MiXCR. The sample yields 360,000 or so distinct CDR3 sequences, roughly 10% seen once. The gene calls are TRBV16 and TRBJ1-3; 10 bases fit TRBD1. The material sequenced was PBMCs, taken on the day of the first yellow fever vaccination. The sequence came from a young man who received the YFV17D yellow fever vaccine. The CDR3 DNA reads TGTGCCAGCAGCCGGGACAGGGGAGCACCTGGAAACACCATATATTTT. Protein sequence: CASSRDRGAPGNTIYF.